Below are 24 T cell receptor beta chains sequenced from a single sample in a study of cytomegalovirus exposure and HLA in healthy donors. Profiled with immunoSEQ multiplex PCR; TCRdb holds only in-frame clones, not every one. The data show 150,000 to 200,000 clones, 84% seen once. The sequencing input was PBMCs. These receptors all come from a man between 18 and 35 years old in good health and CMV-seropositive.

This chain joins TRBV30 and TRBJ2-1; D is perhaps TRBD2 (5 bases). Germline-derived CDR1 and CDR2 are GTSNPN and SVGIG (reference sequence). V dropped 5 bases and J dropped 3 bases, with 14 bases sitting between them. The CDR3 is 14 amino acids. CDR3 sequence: CAWGEIAYYNEQFF. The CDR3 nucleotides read TGTGCCTGGGGGGAGATAGCTTACTACAATGAGCAGTTCTTC.

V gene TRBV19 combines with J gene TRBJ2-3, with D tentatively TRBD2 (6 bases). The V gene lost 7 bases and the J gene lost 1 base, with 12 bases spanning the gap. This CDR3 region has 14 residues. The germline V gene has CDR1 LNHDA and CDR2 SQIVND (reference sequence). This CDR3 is CASKGPSGTDTQYF. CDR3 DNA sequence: TGTGCCAGTAAGGGTCCTAGCGGCACAGATACGCAGTATTTT.

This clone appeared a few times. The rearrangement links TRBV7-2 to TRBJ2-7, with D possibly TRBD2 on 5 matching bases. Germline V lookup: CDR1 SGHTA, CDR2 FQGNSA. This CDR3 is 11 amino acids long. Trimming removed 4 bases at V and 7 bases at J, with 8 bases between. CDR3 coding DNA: TGTGCCAGCAGCTCCCCGGGGGAGCAGTACTTC. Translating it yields CASSSPGEQYF.

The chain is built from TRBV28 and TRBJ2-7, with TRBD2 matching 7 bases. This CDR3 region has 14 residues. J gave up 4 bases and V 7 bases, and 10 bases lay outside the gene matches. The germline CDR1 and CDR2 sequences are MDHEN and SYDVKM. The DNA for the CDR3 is TGTGCCAGCACCCTCAGCGGGAAAGGTTACGAGCAGTACTTC. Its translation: CASTLSGKGYEQYF.

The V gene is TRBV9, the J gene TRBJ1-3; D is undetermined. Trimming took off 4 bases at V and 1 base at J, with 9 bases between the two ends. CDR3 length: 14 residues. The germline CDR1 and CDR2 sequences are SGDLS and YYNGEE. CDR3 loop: CASSPPSSGNTIYF. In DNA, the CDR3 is TGTGCCAGCAGCCCCCCTTCTTCTGGAAACACCATATATTTT. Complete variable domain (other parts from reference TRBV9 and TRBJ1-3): DSGVTQTPKHLITATGQRVTLRCSPRSGDLSVYWYQQSLDQGLQFLIQYYNGEERAKGNILERFSAQQFPDLHSELNLSSLELGDSALYFCASSPPSSGNTIYFGEGSWLTVV.

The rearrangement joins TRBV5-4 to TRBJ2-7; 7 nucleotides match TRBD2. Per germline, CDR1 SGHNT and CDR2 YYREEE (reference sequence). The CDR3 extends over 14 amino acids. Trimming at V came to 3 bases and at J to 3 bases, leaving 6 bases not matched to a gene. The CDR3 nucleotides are TGTGCCAGCAGCTCAAGCGGGGACTACTACGAGCAGTACTTC. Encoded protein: CASSSSGDYYEQYF. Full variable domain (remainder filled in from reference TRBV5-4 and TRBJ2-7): ETGVTQSPTHLIKTRGQQVTLRCSSQSGHNTVSWYQQALGQGPQFIFQYYREEENGRGNFPPRFSGLQFPNYSSELNVNALELDDSALYLCASSSSGDYYEQYFGPGTRLTVT.

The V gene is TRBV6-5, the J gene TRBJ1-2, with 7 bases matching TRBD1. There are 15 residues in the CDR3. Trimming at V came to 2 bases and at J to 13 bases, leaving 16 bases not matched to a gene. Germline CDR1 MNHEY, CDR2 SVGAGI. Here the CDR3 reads CASSYRGQAVGTCTF. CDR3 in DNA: TGTGCCAGCAGTTACCGAGGACAGGCGGTTGGTACGTGCACCTTC.

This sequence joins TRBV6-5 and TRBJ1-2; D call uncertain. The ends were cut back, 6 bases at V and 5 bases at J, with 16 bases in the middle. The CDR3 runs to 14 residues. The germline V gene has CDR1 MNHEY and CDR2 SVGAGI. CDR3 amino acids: CASRTPGSSYGYTF. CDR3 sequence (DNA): TGTGCCAGCAGGACACCTGGGAGTTCATATGGCTACACCTTC.

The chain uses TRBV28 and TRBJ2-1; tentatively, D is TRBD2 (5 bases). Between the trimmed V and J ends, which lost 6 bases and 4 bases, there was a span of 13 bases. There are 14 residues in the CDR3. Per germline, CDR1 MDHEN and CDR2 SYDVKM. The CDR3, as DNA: TGTGCCAGCAGCCGGAGGCGCAGGTACAATGAGCAGTTCTTC. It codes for CASSRRRRYNEQFF. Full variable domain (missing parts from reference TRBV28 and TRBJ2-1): DVKVTQSSRYLVKRTGEKVFLECVQDMDHENMFWYRQDPGLGLRLIYFSYDVKMKEKGDIPEGYSVSREKKERFSLILESASTNQTSMYLCASSRRRRYNEQFFGPGTRLTVL.

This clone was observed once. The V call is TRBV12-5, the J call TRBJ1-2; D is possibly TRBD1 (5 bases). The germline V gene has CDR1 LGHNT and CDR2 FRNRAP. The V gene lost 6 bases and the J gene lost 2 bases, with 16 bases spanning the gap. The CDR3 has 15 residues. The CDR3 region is CASGDQKTENYGYTF. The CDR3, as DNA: TGTGCTAGTGGGGACCAAAAGACAGAGAACTATGGCTACACCTTC. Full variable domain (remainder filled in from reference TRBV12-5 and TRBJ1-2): DARVTQTPRHKVTEMGQEVTMRCQPILGHNTVFWYRQTMMQGLELLAYFRNRAPLDDSGMPKDRFSAEMPDATLATLKIQPSEPRDSAVYFCASGDQKTENYGYTFGSGTRLTVV.

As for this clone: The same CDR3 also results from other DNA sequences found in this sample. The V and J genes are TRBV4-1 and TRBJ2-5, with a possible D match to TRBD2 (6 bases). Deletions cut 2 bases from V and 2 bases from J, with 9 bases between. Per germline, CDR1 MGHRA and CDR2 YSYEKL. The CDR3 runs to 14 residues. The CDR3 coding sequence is TGCGCCAGCAGCCAAACGGGACTTCAAGAGACCCAGTACTTC. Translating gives CASSQTGLQETQYF.

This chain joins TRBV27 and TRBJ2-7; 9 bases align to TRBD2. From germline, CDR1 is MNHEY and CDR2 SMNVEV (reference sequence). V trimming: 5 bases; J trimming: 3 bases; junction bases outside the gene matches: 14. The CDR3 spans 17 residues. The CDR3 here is CASSPPGLASQGYEQYF. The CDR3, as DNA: TGTGCCAGCAGTCCACCAGGACTAGCGTCACAGGGCTACGAGCAGTACTTC.

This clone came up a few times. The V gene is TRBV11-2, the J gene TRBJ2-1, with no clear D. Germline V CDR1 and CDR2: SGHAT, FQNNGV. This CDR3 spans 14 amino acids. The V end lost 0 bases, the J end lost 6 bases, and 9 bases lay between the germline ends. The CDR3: CASSLDLPGNEQFF. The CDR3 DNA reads TGTGCCAGCAGCTTAGATCTCCCCGGCAATGAGCAGTTCTTC.

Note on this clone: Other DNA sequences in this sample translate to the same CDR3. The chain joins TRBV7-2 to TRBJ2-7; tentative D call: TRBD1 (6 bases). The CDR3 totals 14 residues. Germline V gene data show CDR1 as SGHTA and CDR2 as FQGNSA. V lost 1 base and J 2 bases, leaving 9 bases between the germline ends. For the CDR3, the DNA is TGTGCCAGCAGCTTAGGACAGGCCACCTACGAGCAGTACTTC. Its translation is CASSLGQATYEQYF.

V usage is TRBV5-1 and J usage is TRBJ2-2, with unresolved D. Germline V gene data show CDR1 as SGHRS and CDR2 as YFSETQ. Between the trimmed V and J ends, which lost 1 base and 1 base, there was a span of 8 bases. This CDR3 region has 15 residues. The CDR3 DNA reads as TGCGCCAGCAGCTTGAGGCCGGGGAACACCGGGGAGCTGTTTTTT. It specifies CASSLRPGNTGELFF.

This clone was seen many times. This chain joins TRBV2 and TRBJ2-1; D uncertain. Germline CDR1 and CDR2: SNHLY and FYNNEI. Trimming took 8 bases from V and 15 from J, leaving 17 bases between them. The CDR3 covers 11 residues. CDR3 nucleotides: TGTGCCAGCCTCCTTGTCGGTAGTCGGTTCTTC. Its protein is CASLLVGSRFF.

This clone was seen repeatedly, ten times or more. CDR3 residues: CASSPGTGGSYEQYF. DNA of the CDR3: TGTGCCAGTAGTCCCGGGACGGGAGGATCCTACGAGCAGTACTTC. The V call is TRBV19, the J call TRBJ2-7, with TRBD2 matching over 7 bases. The CDR3 has 15 residues. The germline CDR1 and CDR2 sequences are LNHDA and SQIVND (reference sequence). Unmatched junction bases numbered 8, after V lost 5 bases and J lost 1 base.

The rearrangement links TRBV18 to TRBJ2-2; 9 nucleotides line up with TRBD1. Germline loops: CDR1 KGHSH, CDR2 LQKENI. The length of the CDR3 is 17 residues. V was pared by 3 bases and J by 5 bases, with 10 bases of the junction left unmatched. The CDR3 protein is CASSPGQGSGATGELFF. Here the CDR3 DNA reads TGTGCCAGCTCACCGGGACAGGGCTCGGGGGCGACCGGGGAGCTGTTTTTT.

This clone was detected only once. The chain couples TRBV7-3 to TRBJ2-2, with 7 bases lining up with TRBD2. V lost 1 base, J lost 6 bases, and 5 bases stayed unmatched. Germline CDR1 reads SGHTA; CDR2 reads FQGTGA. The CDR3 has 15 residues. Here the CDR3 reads CASSLSGSPAGELFF. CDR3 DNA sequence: TGTGCCAGCAGCTTAAGCGGGAGCCCCGCCGGGGAGCTGTTTTTT. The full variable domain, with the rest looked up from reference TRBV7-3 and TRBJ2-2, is GAGVSQTPSNKVTEKGKYVELRCDPISGHTALYWYRQSLGQGPEFLIYFQGTGAADDSGLPNDRFFAVRPEGSVSTLKIQRTERGDSAVYLCASSLSGSPAGELFFGEGSRLTVL.

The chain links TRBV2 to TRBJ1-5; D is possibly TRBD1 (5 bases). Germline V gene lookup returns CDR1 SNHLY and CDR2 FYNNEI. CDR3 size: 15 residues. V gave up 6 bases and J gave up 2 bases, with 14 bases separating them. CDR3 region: CASRRGAGGNQPQHF. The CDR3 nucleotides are TGTGCCAGCAGACGCGGGGCCGGAGGCAATCAGCCCCAGCATTTT.

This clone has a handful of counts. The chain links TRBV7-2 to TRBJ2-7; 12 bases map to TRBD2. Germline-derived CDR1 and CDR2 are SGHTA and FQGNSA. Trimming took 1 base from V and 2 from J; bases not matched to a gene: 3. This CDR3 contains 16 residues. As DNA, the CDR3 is TGTGCCAGCAGCTTAGATTGGACTAGCGGGACCTACGAGCAGTACTTC. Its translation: CASSLDWTSGTYEQYF.

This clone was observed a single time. Written as DNA, the CDR3 is TGTGCCAGCAGTTCCCCGGACAGGGGGACCGCCATATATTTT. It specifies CASSSPDRGTAIYF. This rearrangement joins TRBV28 to TRBJ1-3, with 10 bases that match TRBD1. Trimming at V came to 4 bases and at J to 11 bases, leaving 8 bases not matched to a gene. The CDR3 contains 14 residues. The V gene's germline CDR1 is MDHEN and CDR2 SYDVKM.

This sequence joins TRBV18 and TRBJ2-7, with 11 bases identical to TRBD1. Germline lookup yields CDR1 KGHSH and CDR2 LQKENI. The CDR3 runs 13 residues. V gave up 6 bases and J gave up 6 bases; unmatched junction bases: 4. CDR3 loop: CASSGTGGGEQYF. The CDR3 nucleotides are TGTGCCAGCTCCGGGACAGGGGGGGGCGAGCAGTACTTC.

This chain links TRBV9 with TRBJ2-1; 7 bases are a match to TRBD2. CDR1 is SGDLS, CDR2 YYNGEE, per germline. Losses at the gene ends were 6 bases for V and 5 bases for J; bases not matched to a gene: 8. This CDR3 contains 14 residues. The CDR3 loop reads CASKAGRGDNEQFF. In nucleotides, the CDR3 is TGTGCCAGCAAAGCGGGACGTGGAGACAATGAGCAGTTCTTC.